These 8 T cell receptor beta chains were sequenced from one sample in a study of CD8+CD57+ T cells in acquired aplastic anemia. Sequencing was done on patients that had shown CD8+CD57+ cell expansion by flow cytometry. Researchers used genomic DNA as the template to profile TCR beta VDJ and CDR3. In TCRdb, the reads were re-called with MiXCR into one record per CDR3 protein. The sample shows just over 450,000 distinct CDR3 sequences, 25% to 40% of them seen only once. Sequenced material: sorted CD4+, CD8+, or CD8+CD57+ T cells (not recorded which) from PBMCs. These receptors were collected from a human donor with aplastic anemia.

This clonotype was seen a handful of times. The rearrangement uses TRBV4-1 and TRBJ2-1; D is perhaps TRBD2 (6 bases). Trimming shortened V by 0 bases and J by 10 bases, and 13 bases separated the two germline ends. Germline V CDR1 and CDR2: MGHRA, YSYEKL. The CDR3 runs to 14 residues. CDR3 sequence (DNA): TGCGCCAGCAGCCAAGATGAGTGGCGGGGAGAGCAGTTCTTC. Protein: CASSQDEWRGEQFF.

This clonotype has at least ten counts. This rearrangement joins TRBV2 to TRBJ2-7, with TRBD1 matching over 7 bases. CDR1 and CDR2 (germline): SNHLY, FYNNEI. The trim removed 7 bases at V and 3 bases at J, leaving 9 bases unmatched. The CDR3 is 14 amino acids. The CDR3 loop reads CASTPRTGRYEQYF. The CDR3 coding sequence is TGTGCCAGCACGCCTCGGACAGGTCGCTACGAGCAGTACTTC.

Remarks on this clonotype: A much bigger clone sits one base away, suggesting this may be a read error. This chain joins TRBV29-1 and TRBJ2-2, with a tentative D call TRBD2 (5 bases). The CDR3 extends over 13 amino acids. Germline loops: CDR1 SQVTM, CDR2 ANQGSEA. The DNA for the CDR3 is TGCAGCGTGGACTGGAGGAACTCCGGGGAGCTGTTTTTT. Its protein product is CSVDWRNSGELFF.

A remark on this clonotype: At one end the junction does not follow the germline gene, possibly because of a read error. The chain links TRBV27 to TRBJ1-5; D call uncertain. Germline V gives CDR1 MNHEY, CDR2 SMNVEV (reference sequence). The CDR3 is made up of 13 amino acids. CDR3: CASSLMVNQPRHF. In DNA, the CDR3 is TGTGCCAGCAGTTTAATGGTAAATCAGCCCCGGCATTTT.

Concerning this clonotype: This may stem from a read error, because a much larger clone lies one nucleotide away. The CDR3 ends on some other residue instead of the conserved phenylalanine or tryptophan, so this is likely a read error. The V call is TRBV20-1, the J call TRBJ1-2; D call uncertain. Germline CDR1 DFQATT, CDR2 SNEGSKA (reference sequence). Deletions cut 5 bases from V and 8 bases from J, with 15 bases between. There are 12 residues in the CDR3. The CDR3 loop is CSAYKMGDGYTL. CDR3 nucleotides: TGCAGTGCTTATAAGATGGGAGACGGCTACACCCTC.

This clonotype was picked up many times. This chain's CDR3 is CASKLTGTKEYEQYF. In DNA form, the CDR3 reads TGTGCCAGTAAGTTGACCGGGACGAAGGAATACGAGCAGTACTTC. The gene calls are TRBV19 and TRBJ2-7; tentatively, D is TRBD1 or TRBD2 (5 bases each). CDR1 and CDR2 (germline): LNHDA, SQIVND (reference sequence). The CDR3 spans 15 residues. The germline V and J ends were trimmed by 7 bases and 4 bases, with 20 bases remaining between them.

The V gene is TRBV4-1, the J gene TRBJ2-5, with 9 bases that match TRBD2. J was trimmed by 5 bases and V by 4 bases; bases with no gene match: 11. The CDR3 has 16 residues. Per the germline V gene, CDR1 is MGHRA and CDR2 is YSYEKL. In DNA, the CDR3 is TGCGCCAGCAGCCGAGATCCGACTAGCGGTGGGGAGACCCAGTACTTC. Amino acid sequence: CASSRDPTSGGETQYF.

This clonotype was observed a few times. This chain links TRBV10-3 with TRBJ2-5, with 10 bases lining up with TRBD2. Germline lookup yields CDR1 ENHRY and CDR2 SYGVKD. V shed 8 bases, J shed 4 bases, and the junction held 7 bases outside the gene matches. The CDR3 runs 14 residues. CDR3 nucleotide sequence: TGTGCCATCGGGGCTAGCGGGAGTGCAGAGACCCAGTACTTC. Its translation is CAIGASGSAETQYF.